This T cell receptor beta chain was obtained from a study of naive CD8 T cells in extremely preterm neonates. A single count supports this clone. The antigen remains unidentified. Libraries were prepared by immunoSEQ multiplex PCR; TCRdb keeps only in-frame clonotypes and omits some of them. The sample carries about 7,500 clones, about 97% recorded once. Study-level points and caveats: Preterm CDR3s were shorter than older groups', with fewer N additions and less trimming. CDR3 nucleotide sharing was roughly 2.8% in preterm, approximately 0.38% term, roughly 0.03% children, approximately 0.0099% adults. The authors flagged variable productive template counts in preterm samples.

The CDR3 loop spans 14 amino acids. The germline V gene encodes CDR1 LNHDA and CDR2 SQIVND (reference sequence). V gave up 4 bases and J gave up 4 bases; unmatched junction bases: 0. Elective cesarean births at roughly 35-43 weeks, without labor or membrane rupture, supplied the cord blood. Live Annexin V-negative naive CD3+CD8+CD45RA+CCR7+ T cells were sorted. J is TRBJ2-2 and V is TRBV19; 10 bases align to TRBD2. The clonotype comes from a newborn in good health. What was sequenced was naive CD8+ T cells from cord blood. Here the CDR3 DNA reads TGTGCCAGTAGTAGGACTAGCGGCACCGGGGAGCTGTTTTTT. This sequence encodes CASSRTSGTGELFF.